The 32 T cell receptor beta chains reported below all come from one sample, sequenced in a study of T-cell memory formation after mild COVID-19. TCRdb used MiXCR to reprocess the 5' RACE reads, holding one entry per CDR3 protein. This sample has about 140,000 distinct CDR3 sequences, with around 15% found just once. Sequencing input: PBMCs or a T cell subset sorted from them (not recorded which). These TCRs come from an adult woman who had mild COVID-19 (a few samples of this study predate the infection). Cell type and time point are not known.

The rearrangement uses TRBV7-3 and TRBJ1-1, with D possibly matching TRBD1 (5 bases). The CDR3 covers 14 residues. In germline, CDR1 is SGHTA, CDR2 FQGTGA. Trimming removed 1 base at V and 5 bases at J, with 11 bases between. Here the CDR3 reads CASSLSAGWTEAFF. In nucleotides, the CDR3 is TGTGCCAGCAGCTTAAGTGCAGGGTGGACTGAAGCTTTCTTT.

The CDR3 protein is CAWSVLGTGGYEQYF. The CDR3 DNA follows: TGTGCCTGGAGTGTACTGGGGACAGGGGGCTACGAGCAGTACTTC. The genes are TRBV30 and TRBJ2-7; the match to TRBD1 covers 11 bases. Germline values: CDR1 GTSNPN, CDR2 SVGIG (reference sequence). Trimming cost V 0 bases and J 3 bases; bases outside gene matches: 4. The CDR3 consists of 15 residues. Full variable domain (rest looked up from reference TRBV30 and TRBJ2-7): SQTIHQWPATLVQPVGSPLSLECTVEGTSNPNLYWYRQAAGRGLQLLFYSVGIGQISSEVPQNLSASRPQDRQFILSSKKLLLSDSGFYLCAWSVLGTGGYEQYFGPGTRLTVT.

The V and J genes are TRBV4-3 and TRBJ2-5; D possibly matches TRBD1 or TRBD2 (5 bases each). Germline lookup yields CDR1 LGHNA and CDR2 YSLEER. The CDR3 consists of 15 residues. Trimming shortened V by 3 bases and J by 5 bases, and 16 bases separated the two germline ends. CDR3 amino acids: CASSHEGSPEETQYF. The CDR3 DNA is TGCGCCAGCAGCCACGAGGGGTCTCCGGAGGAGACCCAGTACTTC.

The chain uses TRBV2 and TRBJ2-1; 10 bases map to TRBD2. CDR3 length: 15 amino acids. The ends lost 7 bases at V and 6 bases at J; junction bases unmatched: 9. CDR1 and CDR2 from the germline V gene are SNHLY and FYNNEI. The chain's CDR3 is CASTPEASGGNEQFF. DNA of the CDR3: TGTGCCAGCACGCCAGAGGCTAGCGGGGGCAATGAGCAGTTCTTC.

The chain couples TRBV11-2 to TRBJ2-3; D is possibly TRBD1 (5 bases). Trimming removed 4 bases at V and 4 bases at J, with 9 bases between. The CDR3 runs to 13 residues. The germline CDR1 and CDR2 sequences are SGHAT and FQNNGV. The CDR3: CASSWGKSDTQYF. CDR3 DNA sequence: TGTGCCAGCAGCTGGGGCAAATCAGATACGCAGTATTTT.

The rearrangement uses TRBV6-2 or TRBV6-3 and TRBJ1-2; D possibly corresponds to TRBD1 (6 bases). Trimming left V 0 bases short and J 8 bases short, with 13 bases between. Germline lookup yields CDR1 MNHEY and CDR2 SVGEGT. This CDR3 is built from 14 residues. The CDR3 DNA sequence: TGTGCCAGCAGTTACTCTTTGACAGGAATCGGCTACACCTTC. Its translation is CASSYSLTGIGYTF.

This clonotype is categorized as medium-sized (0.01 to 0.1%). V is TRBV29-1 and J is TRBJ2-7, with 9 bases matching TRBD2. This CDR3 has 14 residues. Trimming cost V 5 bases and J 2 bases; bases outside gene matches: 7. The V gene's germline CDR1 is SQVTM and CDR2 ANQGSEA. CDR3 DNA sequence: TGCAGCGTTTGGATAGCGGGAGCCACCTACGAGCAGTACTTC. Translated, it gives CSVWIAGATYEQYF.

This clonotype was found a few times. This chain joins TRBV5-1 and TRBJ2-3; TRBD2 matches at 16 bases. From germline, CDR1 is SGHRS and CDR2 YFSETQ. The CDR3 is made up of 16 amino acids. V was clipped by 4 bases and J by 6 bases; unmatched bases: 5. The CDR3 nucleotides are TGCGCCAGCAGCCCGGGACTAGCGGGAGGGCTTGATACGCAGTATTTT. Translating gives CASSPGLAGGLDTQYF.

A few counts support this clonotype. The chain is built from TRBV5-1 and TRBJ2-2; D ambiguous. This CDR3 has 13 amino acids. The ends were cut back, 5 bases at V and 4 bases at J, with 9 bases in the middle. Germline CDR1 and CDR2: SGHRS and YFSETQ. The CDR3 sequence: CASSGILTGELFF. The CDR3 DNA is TGCGCCAGCAGTGGCATCCTCACCGGGGAGCTGTTTTTT. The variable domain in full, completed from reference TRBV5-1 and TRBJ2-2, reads KAGVTQTPRYLIKTRGQQVTLSCSPISGHRSVSWYQQTPGQGLQFLFEYFSETQRNKGNFPGRFSGRQFSNSRSEMNVSTLELGDSALYLCASSGILTGELFFGEGSRLTVL.

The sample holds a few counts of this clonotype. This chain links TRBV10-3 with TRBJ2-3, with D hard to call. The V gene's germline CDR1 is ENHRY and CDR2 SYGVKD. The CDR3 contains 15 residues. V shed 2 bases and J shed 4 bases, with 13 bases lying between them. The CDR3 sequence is CAISEEDAQADTQYF. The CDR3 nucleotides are TGTGCCATCAGTGAGGAAGATGCCCAAGCAGATACGCAGTATTTT.

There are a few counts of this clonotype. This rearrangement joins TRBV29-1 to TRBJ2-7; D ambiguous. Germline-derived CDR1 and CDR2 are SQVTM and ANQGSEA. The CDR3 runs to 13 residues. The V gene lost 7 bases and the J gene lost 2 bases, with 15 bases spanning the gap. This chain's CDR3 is CSATDGDPYEQYF. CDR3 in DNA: TGCAGCGCTACGGACGGAGACCCCTACGAGCAGTACTTC.

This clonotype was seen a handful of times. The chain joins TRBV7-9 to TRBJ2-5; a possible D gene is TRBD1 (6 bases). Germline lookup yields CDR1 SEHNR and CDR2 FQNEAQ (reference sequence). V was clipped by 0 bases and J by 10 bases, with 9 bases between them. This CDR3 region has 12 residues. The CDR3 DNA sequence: TGTGCCAGCAGCTTAGCCCGAGGGGGCCAGTACTTC. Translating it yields CASSLARGGQYF. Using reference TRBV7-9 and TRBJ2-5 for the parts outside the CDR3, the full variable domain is DTGVSQNPRHKITKRGQNVTFRCDPISEHNRLYWYRQTLGQGPEFLTYFQNEAQLEKSRLLSDRFSAERPKGSFSTLEIQRTEQGDSAMYLCASSLARGGQYFGPGTRLLVL.

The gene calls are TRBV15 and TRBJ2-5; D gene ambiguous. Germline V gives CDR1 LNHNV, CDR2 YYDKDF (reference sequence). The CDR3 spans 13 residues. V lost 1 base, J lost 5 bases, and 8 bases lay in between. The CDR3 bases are TGTGCCACCAGCAGAGGCTTCATCGAGACCCAGTACTTC. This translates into CATSRGFIETQYF.

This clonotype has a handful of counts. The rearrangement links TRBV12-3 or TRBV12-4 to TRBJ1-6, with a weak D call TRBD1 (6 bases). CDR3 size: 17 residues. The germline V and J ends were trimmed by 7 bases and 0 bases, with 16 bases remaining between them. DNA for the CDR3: TGTGCCAGCACCGACAGGCTCCCAAGCTCCTATAATTCACCCCTCCACTTT. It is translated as CASTDRLPSSYNSPLHF.

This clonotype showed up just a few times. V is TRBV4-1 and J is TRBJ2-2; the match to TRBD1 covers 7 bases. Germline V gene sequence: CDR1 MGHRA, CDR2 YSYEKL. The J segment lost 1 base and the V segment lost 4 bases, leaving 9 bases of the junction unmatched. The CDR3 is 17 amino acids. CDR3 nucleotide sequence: TGCGCCAGCAGCCCAGGCCCCCGACAGGGGAACACCGGGGAGCTGTTTTTT. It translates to CASSPGPRQGNTGELFF.

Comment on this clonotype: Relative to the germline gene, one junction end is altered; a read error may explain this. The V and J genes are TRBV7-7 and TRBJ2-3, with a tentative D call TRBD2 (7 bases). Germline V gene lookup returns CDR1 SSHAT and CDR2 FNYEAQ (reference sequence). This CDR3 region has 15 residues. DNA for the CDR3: TGTGCTAGCAGCCGGGGGGACACGGGAAGGGATACGCAGTATTTT. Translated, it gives CASSRGDTGRDTQYF.

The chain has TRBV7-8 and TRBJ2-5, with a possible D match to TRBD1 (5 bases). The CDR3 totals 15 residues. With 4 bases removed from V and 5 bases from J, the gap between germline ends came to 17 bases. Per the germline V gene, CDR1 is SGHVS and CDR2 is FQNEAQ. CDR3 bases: TGTGCCAGCAGCTCTAGTTCAGGGTTTAGGGAGACCCAGTACTTC. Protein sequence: CASSSSSGFRETQYF.

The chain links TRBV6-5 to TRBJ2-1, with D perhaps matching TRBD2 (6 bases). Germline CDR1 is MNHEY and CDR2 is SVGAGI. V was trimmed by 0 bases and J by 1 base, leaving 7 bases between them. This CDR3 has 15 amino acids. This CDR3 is CASSYSRGSYNEQFF. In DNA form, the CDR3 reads TGTGCCAGCAGTTACTCGCGGGGTTCCTACAATGAGCAGTTCTTC.

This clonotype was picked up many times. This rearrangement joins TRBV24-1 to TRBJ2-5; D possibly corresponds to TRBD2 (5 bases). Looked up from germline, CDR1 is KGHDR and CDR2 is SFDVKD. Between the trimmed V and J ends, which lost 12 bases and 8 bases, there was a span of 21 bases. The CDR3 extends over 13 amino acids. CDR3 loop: CASATTVSGTQYF. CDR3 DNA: TGTGCCTCCGCAACGACGGTGAGCGGAACCCAGTACTTC.

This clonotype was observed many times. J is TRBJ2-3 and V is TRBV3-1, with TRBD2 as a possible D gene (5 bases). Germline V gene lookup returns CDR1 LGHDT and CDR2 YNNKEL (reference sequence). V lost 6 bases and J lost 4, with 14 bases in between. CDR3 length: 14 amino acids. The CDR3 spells CASSWVMRADTQYF. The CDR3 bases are TGTGCCAGCAGTTGGGTCATGCGGGCAGATACGCAGTATTTT.

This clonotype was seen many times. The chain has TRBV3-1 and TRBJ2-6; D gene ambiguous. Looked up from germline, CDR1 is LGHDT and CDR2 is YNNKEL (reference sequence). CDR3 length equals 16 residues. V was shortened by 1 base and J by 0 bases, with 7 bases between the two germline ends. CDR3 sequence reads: CASSQVVGSGANVLTF. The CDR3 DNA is TGTGCCAGCAGCCAAGTCGTAGGCTCTGGGGCCAACGTCCTGACTTTC.

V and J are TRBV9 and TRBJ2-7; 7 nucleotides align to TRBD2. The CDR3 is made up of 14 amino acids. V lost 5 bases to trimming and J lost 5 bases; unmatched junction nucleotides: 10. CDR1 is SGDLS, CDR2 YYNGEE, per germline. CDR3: CASSGGLGRDEQYF. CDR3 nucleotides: TGTGCCAGCAGTGGTGGACTAGGGCGGGACGAGCAGTACTTC.

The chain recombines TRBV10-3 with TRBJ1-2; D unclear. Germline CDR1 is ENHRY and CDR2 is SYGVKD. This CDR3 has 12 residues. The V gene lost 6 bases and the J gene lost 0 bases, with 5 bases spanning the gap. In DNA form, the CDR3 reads TGTGCCATCAGGCCCCCTAACTATGGCTACACCTTC. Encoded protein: CAIRPPNYGYTF.

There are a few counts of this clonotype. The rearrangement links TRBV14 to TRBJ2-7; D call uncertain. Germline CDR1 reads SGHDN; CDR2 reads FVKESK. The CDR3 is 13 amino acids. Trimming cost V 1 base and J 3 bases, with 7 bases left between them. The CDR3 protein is CASSQAFNYEQYF. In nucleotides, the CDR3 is TGTGCCAGCAGCCAAGCCTTCAACTACGAGCAGTACTTC.

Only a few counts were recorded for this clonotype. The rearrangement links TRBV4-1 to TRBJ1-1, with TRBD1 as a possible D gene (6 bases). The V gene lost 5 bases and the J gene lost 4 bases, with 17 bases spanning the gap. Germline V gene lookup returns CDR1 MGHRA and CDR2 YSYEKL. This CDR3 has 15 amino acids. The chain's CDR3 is CASSKGGEGGTEAFF. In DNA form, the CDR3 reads TGCGCCAGCAGCAAGGGGGGGGAGGGCGGCACTGAAGCTTTCTTT.

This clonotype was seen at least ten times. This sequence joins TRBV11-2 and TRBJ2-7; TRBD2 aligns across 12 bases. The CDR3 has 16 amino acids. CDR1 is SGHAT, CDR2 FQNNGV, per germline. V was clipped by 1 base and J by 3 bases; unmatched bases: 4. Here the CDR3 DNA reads TGTGCCAGCAGCTTAGTGACTAGCGGGAGTGTCTACGAGCAGTACTTC. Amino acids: CASSLVTSGSVYEQYF.

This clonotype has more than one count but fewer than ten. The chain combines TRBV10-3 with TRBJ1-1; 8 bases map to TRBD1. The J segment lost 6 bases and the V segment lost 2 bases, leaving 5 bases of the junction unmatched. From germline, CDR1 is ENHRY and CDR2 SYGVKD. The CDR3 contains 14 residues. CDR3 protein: CAISEVAGGSEAFF. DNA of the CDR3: TGTGCCATCAGTGAGGTTGCAGGGGGCTCTGAAGCTTTCTTT.

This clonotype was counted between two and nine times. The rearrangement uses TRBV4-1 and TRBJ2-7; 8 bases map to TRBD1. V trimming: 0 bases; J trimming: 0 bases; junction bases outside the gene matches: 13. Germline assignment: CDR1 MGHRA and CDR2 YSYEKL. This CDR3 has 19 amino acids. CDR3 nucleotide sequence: TGCGCCAGCAGCCAAGACCGAGATACTCACAGGGGGAGCTCCTACGAGCAGTACTTC. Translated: CASSQDRDTHRGSSYEQYF.

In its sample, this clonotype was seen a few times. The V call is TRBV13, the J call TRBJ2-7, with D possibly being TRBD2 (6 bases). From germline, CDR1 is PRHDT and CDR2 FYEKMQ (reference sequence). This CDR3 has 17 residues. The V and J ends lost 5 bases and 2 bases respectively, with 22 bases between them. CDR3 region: CASSGPGTQTTTYEQYF. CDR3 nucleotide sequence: TGTGCCAGCAGCGGACCTGGGACTCAGACGACCACCTACGAGCAGTACTTC.

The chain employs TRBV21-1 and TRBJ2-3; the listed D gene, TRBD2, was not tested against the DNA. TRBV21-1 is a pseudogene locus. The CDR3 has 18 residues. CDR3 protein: CASSKKPRGAGTADTQYF. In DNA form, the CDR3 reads TGTGCCAGCAGCAAAAAACCCCGAGGAGCGGGGACCGCAGATACGCAGTATTTT.

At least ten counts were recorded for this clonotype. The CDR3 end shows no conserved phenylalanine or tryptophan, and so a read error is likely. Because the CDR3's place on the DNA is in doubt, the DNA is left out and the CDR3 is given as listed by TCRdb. CDR3 region: CSVAGANT. The chain recombines TRBV20-1 with TRBJ2-2. The CDR3 sequence runs 8 residues, both termini included. CDR1 DFQATT and CDR2 SNEGSKA come from the germline V gene (reference sequence).

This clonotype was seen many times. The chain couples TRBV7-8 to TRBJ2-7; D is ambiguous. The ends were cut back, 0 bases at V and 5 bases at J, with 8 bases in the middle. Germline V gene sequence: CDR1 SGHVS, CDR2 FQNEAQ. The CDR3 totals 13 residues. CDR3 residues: CASSLAIADEQYF. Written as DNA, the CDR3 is TGTGCCAGCAGCTTAGCTATCGCCGACGAGCAGTACTTC.